This paragraph covers one TCR beta chain sequence. TCRdb's copy holds only in-frame clones and misses some; the assay was immunoSEQ multiplex PCR. The table lists 350,000 or so clones, roughly nine tenths of them singletons. Seattle patient enrollment occurred during active infection, with longitudinal follow-up thereafter. The entry originates in a study of blood T cell repertoires in COVID-19. About the research overall: The origin of the acute and convalescent COVID-19 samples was the United States, Italy and Spain. Sample material is recorded as cDNA or gDNA derived from T cells, B-cell-depleted T cells, or PBMCs.

In germline, CDR1 is LGHNA, CDR2 YNFKEQ. This CDR3 spans 13 amino acids. V lost 0 bases and J lost 5, with 7 bases in between. The chain joins TRBV4-2 to TRBJ1-2; D possibly corresponds to TRBD1 (5 bases). Sequencing used peripheral blood. This TCR derives from a woman aged 55-69 years with COVID-19, enrolled during active disease. CDR3 in DNA: TGTGCCAGCAGCCAAGAGGCAGGGTATGGCTACACCTTC. Its translation: CASSQEAGYGYTF.